This T cell receptor beta chain was profiled in a study of molecular identifiers for immune sequencing clone quantification (dated 2018 in TCRdb). About the investigation overall: For a replicate experiment, the RNA from either approximately 20,000 or 98,000 naive CD8 T cells was divided into five aliquots, and four of those aliquots went on to sequencing. CD8 T cells were used in a methods study to benchmark molecular-identifier clustering-based TCR repertoire sequencing (MIDCIRS) and TCR RNA copy counting.

Here is what the overall study found, with its caveats: Highly expanded clone sizes could be underestimated if identical TCR molecules share a barcode. In CMV-specific effector cells, clones with more than 20 RNA copies accounted for over 99% of molecules, whereas in naive cells such clones accounted for under 1%. Modeling estimated 3 to 3.5 recovered TCR RNA copies per cell, compared with around 9.7 by digital PCR, which implies about 30% capture efficiency. Spiked-in Jurkat TCR RNA (around 9 copies' worth), which is not part of the donor repertoire, was contained in the naive libraries. Spiked-in Jurkat TCR RNA equivalent to a single cell was reported to be detectable even among approximately 1.1 million naive CD8 T cells. When barcode sub-clustering was not used, chimeric consensus sequences inflated TCR diversity, with chimeras reaching as high as 47%.

Worth noting for this clonotype: There is no known antigen for this receptor. The sample holds no much larger clone one base away, and base qualities are not on file.

Libraries of naive CD8 T cells were generated from around 20,000 to 990,000 sorted cells, with 10%, 30% or 50% of the purified RNA used. Naive CD8 T cells, defined as CD8+CD4-CCR7+CD45RA+, were FACS-sorted into RLT Plus buffer on a BD FACSAria II. To test detection sensitivity, Jurkat RNA equivalent to ten TCR copies was spiked into samples of about 18,000-1,000,000 naive CD8 T cells. Enrichment of CD8 T cells was done with RosetteSep CD8+ T Cell Enrichment Cocktail plus Ficoll-Paque, and ACK red cell lysis came afterward. To prepare the library, PCR was applied. TCRdb lists the instrument as NextSeq 500. Preparation of bulk TCR libraries followed a previously described approach, with the TCR primers listed in Table S5. The Qiagen AllPrep DNA/RNA kit was used to purify total RNA. Before analysis, reads from multiple sequencing runs of the same library were pooled. In the authors' own workflow: Reads were retained only if an exact TCR constant sequence was present, and the retained reads were trimmed to 150 nt and grouped according to their 12-nt molecular barcodes. Within each barcode group, reads were sub-clustered at a 15% Levenshtein threshold, and quality-weighted consensus sequences were built per RNA molecule. Non-functional sequences were filtered out, along with any lower-count sequence sitting one edit away from another sequence. Based on fitting two negative binomial distributions, any barcode sub-cluster with under 20% of the maximum read count was discarded. TCRdb reprocessing: public reads trimmed at Q25 with fastp, clones called with MiXCR, in-frame beta chains kept. Under each unique CDR3 protein, matching rows form one entry showing the most common genes and DNA. TCRdb's processing, not the authors' own work, is the source of the V and J calls. The sample yields some 94,000 distinct CDR3 sequences; about 23% were counted once. Of the sample, about 0.8% falls within the top ten clones.

The sample comprised naive CD8+ T cells from blood, with Jurkat cell RNA spiked in. The cell subset or site label here, explained by the study, means: FACS-sorted CD8+CD4-CCR7+CD45RA+ naive T cells. The sequence came from a human donor in good health. Some libraries in this study had Jurkat cell RNA spiked in.

The CDR3 in this case is CASSASGSYEQYF. In nucleotide form, the sequence is TGTGCCAGCAGTGCCTCCGGGTCATACGAGCAGTACTTC. The chain links TRBV12-3 or TRBV12-4 with TRBJ2-7; a confident D gene designation cannot be given. Cut back by 5 bases and 4 bases, the V and J ends lie 12 bases apart. CDR3 length: 13 amino acids, cysteine to phenylalanine. This entry keeps only the CDR3 DNA: 39 bases, framed from base 1.